Included here is one T cell receptor (beta chain) sequence, with context. This specimen belongs to a study of blood T cell repertoires in COVID-19. At the level of the study: Some COVID-19 samples were acute and others convalescent; all came from the United States, Italy and Spain. In each case, the material was cDNA or gDNA derived from T cells, B-cell-depleted T cells, or PBMCs.

Per the original methods: Estimation of nucleated cell counts was performed using reference gene primer amplification. This table comes from immunoSEQ multiplex PCR, and its TCRdb copy is limited to in-frame clones, with some not included. V and J calls and clone size are copied from that table; D and trimming were computed from the DNA. The sample contains about 130,000 clones, 80% to 85% of which appear only once. Sequenced input: peripheral blood. This clonotype was obtained from a woman between 25 and 40 years old who had recovered from COVID-19.

The CDR3 is CATSSGNEQFF. The CDR3 DNA follows: TGTGCCACCAGCAGCGGCAATGAGCAGTTCTTC. The V gene is TRBV15, the J gene TRBJ2-1, with D unclear. V lost 3 bases to trimming and J lost 6 bases, with 3 bases between them. The germline V gene has CDR1 LNHNV and CDR2 YYDKDF (reference sequence). The CDR3 length is 11 residues.